The rows below give T cell receptor beta chains drawn from one sample of a study of OX40 agonist ivuxolimab in advanced cancers. Generated by immunoSEQ multiplex PCR, the TCRdb table keeps only in-frame clones and is missing some. The sample lists tens of thousands of clones, around 85% occurring once. Sequenced material: CD4+ or CD8+ T cells sorted from blood, taken in a trial of the OX40 agonist ivuxolimab. These receptors came from an adult with an advanced solid tumor such as melanoma, head and neck, liver or kidney cancer. Each CDR3 is given without its conserved first and last residue.

CDR3aa: ASSVGPNYEQY; v_gene: TRBV4-3; j_gene: TRBJ2-7
CDR3aa: ASSLGGQENYGYT; v_gene: TRBV28; j_gene: TRBJ1-2
CDR3aa: ASSLGRFGYEQY; v_gene: TRBV6-5; j_gene: TRBJ2-7
CDR3aa: ASSLLLAGGGGEQY; v_gene: TRBV11-2; j_gene: TRBJ2-7
CDR3aa: ASSTLNRAGNTIY; v_gene: TRBV21-1; j_gene: TRBJ1-3
CDR3aa: ASNPRERKTQY; v_gene: TRBV27; j_gene: TRBJ2-5
CDR3aa: ASSQFSSTSSYEQY; v_gene: TRBV4-1; j_gene: TRBJ2-7
CDR3aa: ASNSQETEAF; v_gene: TRBV28; j_gene: TRBJ1-1
CDR3aa: ASSHSPQSRTGIGVTQY; v_gene: TRBV4-1; j_gene: TRBJ2-5
CDR3aa: ASMSGAPLYEQY; v_gene: TRBV6-6; j_gene: TRBJ2-7
CDR3aa: ASRVPGRKTYEQY; v_gene: TRBV11-2; j_gene: TRBJ2-7
CDR3aa: ASSPTSVAYNEQF; v_gene: TRBV5-1; j_gene: TRBJ2-1
CDR3aa: ASSHGMSSGNTIY; v_gene: TRBV18; j_gene: TRBJ1-3
CDR3aa: ASSPATDTQY; v_gene: TRBV7-2; j_gene: TRBJ2-3
CDR3aa: ASSPRGSYEQY; v_gene: TRBV7-9; j_gene: TRBJ2-7
CDR3aa: ASSWGTGGSNEQY; v_gene: TRBV7-2; j_gene: TRBJ2-7
CDR3aa: ASSIGGGANVLT; v_gene: TRBV19; j_gene: TRBJ2-6
CDR3aa: ASNPDSLQETQY; v_gene: TRBV7-9; j_gene: TRBJ2-5
CDR3aa: ASSYSTSPYEQY; v_gene: TRBV6-5; j_gene: TRBJ2-7
CDR3aa: ASSLGGRQGTSVYNEQF; v_gene: TRBV5-1; j_gene: TRBJ2-1
CDR3aa: ASSGGALAEAF; v_gene: TRBV9; j_gene: TRBJ1-1
CDR3aa: AISVLLAGLYTQY; v_gene: TRBV10-3; j_gene: TRBJ2-3
CDR3aa: AISEVPKPSTGELF; v_gene: TRBV10-3; j_gene: TRBJ2-2
CDR3aa: ASSGTSRSSGANVLT; v_gene: TRBV9; j_gene: TRBJ2-6
CDR3aa: ASSVGLAGVSDTQY; v_gene: TRBV9; j_gene: TRBJ2-3
CDR3aa: ASSSGTGVDLEQF; v_gene: TRBV27; j_gene: TRBJ2-1
CDR3aa: ASSEEGGWLEKLF; v_gene: TRBV7-9; j_gene: TRBJ1-4
CDR3aa: ATRWGAGANVLT; v_gene: TRBV6-1; j_gene: TRBJ2-6
CDR3aa: ASSPNLVRQSEAF; v_gene: TRBV18; j_gene: TRBJ1-1
CDR3aa: ASKTRSWDSQDTQY; v_gene: TRBV19; j_gene: TRBJ2-3
CDR3aa: ASSQGLARLL; v_gene: TRBV14; j_gene: TRBJ2-1
CDR3aa: ASSNEGTTDTQY; v_gene: TRBV19; j_gene: TRBJ2-3
CDR3aa: ASSQDLRDTQY; v_gene: TRBV14; j_gene: TRBJ2-3
CDR3aa: ASSPRERYTDTQY; v_gene: TRBV28; j_gene: TRBJ2-3
CDR3aa: ASSPATGRSEKLF; v_gene: TRBV18; j_gene: TRBJ1-4
CDR3aa: ASSIYTGELF; v_gene: TRBV6-6; j_gene: TRBJ2-2
CDR3aa: ASSESRDRAYGYT; v_gene: TRBV2; j_gene: TRBJ1-2
CDR3aa: ASSQPNRVNTIY; v_gene: TRBV4-2; j_gene: TRBJ1-3
CDR3aa: ASSLVGGGELF; v_gene: TRBV7-2; j_gene: TRBJ2-2
CDR3aa: ASSNGQADEQF; v_gene: TRBV27; j_gene: TRBJ2-1
CDR3aa: ASSSSNRGLGEQY; v_gene: TRBV11-3; j_gene: TRBJ2-7
CDR3aa: ASSTRDRGEAF; v_gene: TRBV7-9; j_gene: TRBJ1-1
CDR3aa: ASSLGGDYNEQF; v_gene: TRBV5-4; j_gene: TRBJ2-1
CDR3aa: ASSLNPGDTQY; v_gene: TRBV5-1; j_gene: TRBJ2-3
CDR3aa: ASAGGLTGELF; v_gene: TRBV13; j_gene: TRBJ2-2
CDR3aa: ASSQDNVAGVSGEQF; v_gene: TRBV14; j_gene: TRBJ2-1
CDR3aa: ASSETSGRRSYNEQF; v_gene: TRBV6-1; j_gene: TRBJ2-1
CDR3aa: ASSLYLTSGSNEQF; v_gene: TRBV28; j_gene: TRBJ2-1
CDR3aa: ASSNGGQGAIYEQY; v_gene: TRBV21-1; j_gene: TRBJ2-7
CDR3aa: ASSIMTGSSYEQY; v_gene: TRBV19; j_gene: TRBJ2-7
CDR3aa: ASTATGAYGYT; v_gene: TRBV11-2; j_gene: TRBJ1-2
CDR3aa: ASSPLVASGELF; v_gene: TRBV7-3; j_gene: TRBJ2-2
CDR3aa: ASSLDRAGAGELF; v_gene: TRBV11-2; j_gene: TRBJ2-2
CDR3aa: ASSLLQSSYEQY; v_gene: TRBV5-6; j_gene: TRBJ2-7